This passage covers 8 T cell receptor beta chains from one sample sequenced in a study of shared clonotypes between healthy human individuals. Selected positively for CCR7 and CD45RO-negative, naive CD8 cells excluded terminally differentiated effector memory CD45RA+ cells. Clones were read by immunoSEQ multiplex PCR, and TCRdb kept only the in-frame ones, dropping some. The repertoire holds about 680,000 clones, with 92% as singletons. The specimen sequenced was naive CD8+ T cells sorted from blood. These TCRs come from a man in his thirties or forties in good health.

This clone was seen once. The genes are TRBV28 and TRBJ2-3; 11 bases fit TRBD2. Germline V gene data show CDR1 as MDHEN and CDR2 as SYDVKM. V lost 6 bases and J lost 2; bases outside the gene matches: 19. The CDR3 extends over 20 amino acids. CDR3 bases: TGTGCCAGCAGCTTCCCGCGAAATCACGGGACTAGCGGATACACAGATACGCAGTATTTT. It encodes CASSFPRNHGTSGYTDTQYF.

This clone has ten or more counts. V usage is TRBV7-8 and J usage is TRBJ2-5, with TRBD1 identical over 9 bases. The germline V gene has CDR1 SGHVS and CDR2 FQNEAQ. This CDR3 comprises 14 residues. The ends lost 8 bases at V and 3 bases at J; junction bases unmatched: 7. The CDR3 bases are TGTGCCAGCGATGGCCGGACAGGGGAAGAGACCCAGTACTTC. Its translation is CASDGRTGEETQYF.

The V call is TRBV7-9, the J call TRBJ1-1; D ambiguous. V was trimmed by 4 bases and J by 1 base, leaving 7 bases between them. Germline V gene sequence: CDR1 SEHNR, CDR2 FQNEAQ (reference sequence). The CDR3 sequence is 13 residues long. The CDR3 bases are TGTGCCAGCAGCTCAAGGACGAACACTGAAGCTTTCTTT. It encodes CASSSRTNTEAFF.

This chain uses TRBV7-9 with TRBJ2-1, with 12 bases matching TRBD2. V trimming: 3 bases; J trimming: 7 bases; junction bases outside the gene matches: 4. Germline V gene data show CDR1 as SEHNR and CDR2 as FQNEAQ (reference sequence). This CDR3 comprises 15 residues. In DNA form, the CDR3 reads TGTGCCAGCAGCTTCGGACTAGCGGGACCGAATGAGCAGTTCTTC. Protein product: CASSFGLAGPNEQFF. Filled out from reference TRBV7-9 and TRBJ2-1, the complete variable domain reads DTGVSQNPRHKITKRGQNVTFRCDPISEHNRLYWYRQTLGQGPEFLTYFQNEAQLEKSRLLSDRFSAERPKGSFSTLEIQRTEQGDSAMYLCASSFGLAGPNEQFFGPGTRLTVL.

The V call is TRBV7-9, the J call TRBJ2-3, with 12 bases lining up with TRBD2. Germline trimming cut 6 bases from V and 6 bases from J; bases unmatched to any gene: 10. CDR3 length equals 16 residues. CDR1 and CDR2 (germline): SEHNR, FQNEAQ (reference sequence). CDR3 nucleotide sequence: TGTGCCAGCAGTTTCTTAACCGGGACTAGCGGGGATACGCAGTATTTT. Protein sequence: CASSFLTGTSGDTQYF. The variable domain in full, completed from reference TRBV7-9 and TRBJ2-3, reads DTGVSQNPRHKITKRGQNVTFRCDPISEHNRLYWYRQTLGQGPEFLTYFQNEAQLEKSRLLSDRFSAERPKGSFSTLEIQRTEQGDSAMYLCASSFLTGTSGDTQYFGPGTRLTVL.

Of note for this clone: The same CDR3 also results from other DNA sequences found in this sample. This sequence joins TRBV6-1 and TRBJ2-1; D is unresolved. Looked up from germline, CDR1 is MNHNS and CDR2 is SASEGT. This CDR3 is built from 12 residues. Between the trimmed V and J ends, which lost 5 bases and 5 bases, there was a span of 7 bases. CDR3: CASSRLDNEQFF. Here the CDR3 DNA reads TGTGCCAGCAGTAGACTTGACAATGAGCAGTTCTTC.

V gene TRBV11-2 combines with J gene TRBJ2-7; D is unclear. Trimming stripped 3 bases from V and 1 base from J, with 16 bases between. The CDR3 extends over 16 amino acids. Germline CDR1 SGHAT, CDR2 FQNNGV. The CDR3 protein is CASSLKGISTSYEQYF. CDR3 sequence (DNA): TGTGCCAGCAGCTTGAAAGGGATCTCTACTTCCTACGAGCAGTACTTC.

This sequence joins TRBV2 and TRBJ2-7; 11 bases align to TRBD2. The germline gives CDR1 SNHLY, CDR2 FYNNEI. The CDR3 spans 16 residues. J lost 6 bases, V lost 5 bases, and 12 bases had no gene match. The CDR3 loop is CASSSELLAGVSEQYF. DNA for the CDR3: TGTGCCAGCAGTTCAGAACTACTAGCGGGAGTATCCGAGCAGTACTTC.